This TCR beta chain stems from a study of shared clonotypes between healthy human individuals. General study findings and limits: Represented diversity (both genetic and exposure-history) was limited by the small number of donors.

The authors ran the assay at deep level. Here immunoSEQ multiplex PCR was the method, and the copy in TCRdb shows in-frame clones only, minus some. The table has hundreds of thousands of clones, 90% to 96% seen once. Healthy and HIV-negative, the adult donors had no recent acute infections or vaccinations. Both subsets, CD45RA+ naive and CD45RA-negative memory, were split from the CD4+ cells. About this clone: The antigen is unknown.

This CDR3 is built from 16 residues. V shed 0 bases and J shed 4 bases, with 13 bases lying between them. Sequencing was done on a sample of naive CD4+ T cells sorted from blood. Sample subset: CD45RA+ positively selected. The J gene is TRBJ1-5, the V gene TRBV23-1; possible D gene TRBD1, 6 bases. TRBV23-1 falls under the ORF class, with uncertain function. The receptor was isolated from a woman in her twenties or thirties in good health. CDR3 sequence reads: CASSQSSGQRNQPQHF. In DNA form, the CDR3 reads TGCGCCAGCAGTCAATCGAGCGGACAGCGAAATCAGCCCCAGCATTTT.